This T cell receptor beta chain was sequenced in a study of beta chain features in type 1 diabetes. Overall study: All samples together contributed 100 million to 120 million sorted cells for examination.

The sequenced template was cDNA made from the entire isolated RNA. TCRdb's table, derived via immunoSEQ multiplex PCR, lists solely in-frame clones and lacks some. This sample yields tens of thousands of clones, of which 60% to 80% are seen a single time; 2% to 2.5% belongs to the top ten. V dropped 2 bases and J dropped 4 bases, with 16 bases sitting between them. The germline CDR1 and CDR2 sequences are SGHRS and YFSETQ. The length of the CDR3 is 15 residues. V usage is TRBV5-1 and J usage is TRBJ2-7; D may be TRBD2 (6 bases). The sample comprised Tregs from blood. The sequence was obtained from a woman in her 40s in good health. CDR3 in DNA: TGCGCCAGCAGCTTCAACACCGGAGGGGTATACGAGCAGTACTTC. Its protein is CASSFNTGGVYEQYF.